The 14 T cell receptor beta chains below all came from one sample that was sequenced in a study of cytomegalovirus exposure and HLA in healthy donors. Vbeta (60) and Jbeta (13) primers were used in the PCR. Sequenced by immunoSEQ multiplex PCR; TCRdb stores in-frame clones only, minus some. Of over 95,000 clones in the sample, 82% were seen once. The sequenced material came from PBMCs. These receptors originate from a woman aged 18-30 years in good health and CMV-seronegative.

This clone was seen more than once but under ten times. The CDR3 sequence is CASSLSAGPGNTIYF. The CDR3 DNA follows: TGTGCCAGCAGCTTATCCGCGGGTCCTGGAAACACCATATATTTT. The chain links TRBV7-2 to TRBJ1-3; D ambiguous. The CDR3 length is 15 residues. The ends were cut back, 2 bases at V and 2 bases at J, with 10 bases in the middle. CDR1 SGHTA and CDR2 FQGNSA come from the germline V gene.

The table lists this clone with a few counts. The V and J genes are TRBV12-1 and TRBJ2-3; the listed D gene, TRBD1, was not tested against the DNA. TRBV12-1 is flagged as a pseudogene. This CDR3 comprises 21 residues. CDR3 coding DNA: TGTGCCAGCAGCTTTAGACGGAATACGGGGACAGGCTCATCTAGCACAGATACGCAGTATTTT. This gives the protein CASSFRRNTGTGSSSTDTQYF.

This clone occurred once. This chain joins TRBV28 and TRBJ1-5, with D perhaps matching TRBD1 (6 bases). Trimming removed 5 bases from V and 6 bases from J, with 14 bases in between. Germline-derived CDR1 and CDR2 are MDHEN and SYDVKM. The CDR3 covers 14 residues. The CDR3 loop is CASSTPTGFQPQHF. CDR3 coding DNA: TGTGCCAGCAGTACCCCTACAGGGTTTCAGCCCCAGCATTTT.

This clone was seen only a few times. The chain is built from TRBV25-1 and TRBJ1-1, with D unresolved. Germline CDR1 and CDR2: MGHDK and SYGVNS. V lost 0 bases, J lost 1 base, and 3 bases lay in between. The CDR3 has 13 residues. CDR3 amino acids: CASSEYGNTEAFF. The CDR3 nucleotides read TGTGCCAGCAGTGAATACGGGAACACTGAAGCTTTCTTT.

The J gene is TRBJ1-3, the V gene TRBV11-2; D is unresolved. Germline loops: CDR1 SGHAT, CDR2 FQNNGV. This CDR3 has 17 amino acids. V lost 3 bases and J lost 4, with 19 bases in between. The CDR3 DNA is TGTGCCAGCAGCTTTACCCCCGATTTTCGGTCGGGAAACACCATATATTTT. Residues: CASSFTPDFRSGNTIYF.

This rearrangement joins TRBV27 to TRBJ2-1; D call uncertain. The CDR3 length is 14 residues. V was trimmed by 2 bases and J by 5 bases, leaving 10 bases between them. Germline V gene lookup returns CDR1 MNHEY and CDR2 SMNVEV (reference sequence). CDR3 residues: CASSLVQAHNEQFF. CDR3 DNA sequence: TGTGCCAGCAGTTTAGTGCAGGCCCACAATGAGCAGTTCTTC.

CDR3 sequence reads: CASSPSWTAQGQYF. The CDR3, as DNA: TGTGCCAGCAGCCCTTCTTGGACCGCCCAGGGGCAGTACTTC. The chain employs TRBV6-5 and TRBJ2-7; D might be TRBD1 (5 bases). The V gene's germline CDR1 is MNHEY and CDR2 SVGAGI. The CDR3 covers 14 residues. Trimming removed 6 bases at V and 9 bases at J, with 21 bases between.

V is TRBV6-1 and J is TRBJ2-2; possible D gene TRBD1, 6 bases. The germline gives CDR1 MNHNS, CDR2 SASEGT. The CDR3 loop spans 13 amino acids. V lost 7 bases, J lost 5 bases, and 11 bases lay in between. CDR3: CASKVGATGELFF. The CDR3 bases are TGTGCCAGCAAGGTGGGGGCAACCGGGGAGCTGTTTTTT.

The chain joins TRBV29-1 to TRBJ2-5; tentative D call: TRBD1 (6 bases). V was pared by 7 bases and J by 11 bases, with 29 bases between. Per germline, CDR1 SQVTM and CDR2 ANQGSEA. The length of the CDR3 is 15 residues. The CDR3 nucleotides read TGCAGCGCTGGTCTACAGGGCTCCTCTTTCGGGGAGCAGTACTTC. This sequence encodes CSAGLQGSSFGEQYF.

V usage is TRBV10-2 and J usage is TRBJ2-1; 11 nucleotides align to TRBD2. The CDR3 runs to 19 residues. V dropped 2 bases and J dropped 6; count of bases not matched to a gene: 15. Germline values: CDR1 WSHSY, CDR2 SAAADI. The CDR3 here is CASSEAGLAEPVRSNEQFF. The CDR3 DNA reads TGCGCCAGCAGTGAGGCGGGACTAGCGGAGCCTGTCCGATCCAATGAGCAGTTCTTC.

V and J are TRBV19 and TRBJ2-5; a weak D match, TRBD2 (5 bases). Germline CDR1 is LNHDA and CDR2 is SQIVND (reference sequence). Trimming removed 5 bases at V and 4 bases at J, with 14 bases between. The CDR3 runs to 14 residues. CDR3 in amino acids: CASSQSGGRETQYF. CDR3 nucleotides: TGTGCCAGTAGTCAGAGCGGCGGTAGAGAGACCCAGTACTTC.

This chain joins TRBV4-2 and TRBJ1-6; no clear D. The CDR3 spans 17 residues. V was trimmed by 3 bases and J by 4 bases, leaving 16 bases between them. Germline loops: CDR1 LGHNA, CDR2 YNFKEQ. CDR3 residues: CASSHDPLLGYNSPLHF. The DNA for the CDR3 is TGTGCCAGCAGCCACGATCCCCTTCTCGGTTATAATTCACCCCTCCACTTT.

This sequence joins TRBV28 and TRBJ1-5; D might be TRBD1 (5 bases). The CDR3 spans 14 residues. Trimming pared 5 bases from V and 3 bases from J, leaving 11 bases between. Germline V gene data show CDR1 as MDHEN and CDR2 as SYDVKM. The CDR3 is CASSLPTDNQPQHF. The CDR3 bases are TGTGCCAGCAGTCTACCGACAGACAATCAGCCCCAGCATTTT.

This clone has a handful of counts. The chain uses TRBV7-9 and TRBJ1-1; TRBD1 aligns across 7 bases. The CDR3 runs 12 residues. Germline lookup yields CDR1 SEHNR and CDR2 FQNEAQ (reference sequence). V lost 3 bases to trimming and J lost 7 bases; unmatched junction nucleotides: 2. CDR3 DNA: TGTGCCAGCAGCTTCGGACAGGATGAAGCTTTCTTT. Its translation: CASSFGQDEAFF. Complete variable domain (other parts from reference TRBV7-9 and TRBJ1-1): DTGVSQNPRHKITKRGQNVTFRCDPISEHNRLYWYRQTLGQGPEFLTYFQNEAQLEKSRLLSDRFSAERPKGSFSTLEIQRTEQGDSAMYLCASSFGQDEAFFGQGTRLTVV.